This T cell receptor beta chain was sequenced for a study of T cell responses to AZD1222 COVID-19 vaccine. This CDR3 is built from 17 residues. V lost 8 bases to trimming and J lost 1 base, with 23 bases between them. The assay was immunoSEQ multiplex PCR, and TCRdb's table has in-frame clones only and misses some. This table holds 160,000 or so clones, 85% to 95% found once. The chain couples TRBV23-1 to TRBJ2-5, with D possibly matching TRBD2 (7 bases). TRBV23-1 is marked as an open reading frame, function uncertain. The sequencing used peripheral blood, collected on day 0 of AZD1222 vaccination. The TCR originated in an adult in good health. For the CDR3, the DNA is TGCGCCAGCCCACAGGGATGGGACTACGACATCCAAGAGACCCAGTACTTC. The encoded protein is CASPQGWDYDIQETQYF.